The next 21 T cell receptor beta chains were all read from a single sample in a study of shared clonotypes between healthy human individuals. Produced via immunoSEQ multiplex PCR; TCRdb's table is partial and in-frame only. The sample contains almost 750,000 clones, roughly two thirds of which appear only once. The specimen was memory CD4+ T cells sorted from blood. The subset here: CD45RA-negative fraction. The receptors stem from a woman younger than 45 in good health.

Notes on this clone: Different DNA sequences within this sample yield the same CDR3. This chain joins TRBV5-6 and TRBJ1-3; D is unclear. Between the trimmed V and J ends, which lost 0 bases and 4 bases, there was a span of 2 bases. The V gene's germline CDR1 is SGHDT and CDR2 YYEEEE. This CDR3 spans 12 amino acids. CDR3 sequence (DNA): TGTGCCAGCAGCTTGGGGGGAAACACCATATATTTT. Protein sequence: CASSLGGNTIYF. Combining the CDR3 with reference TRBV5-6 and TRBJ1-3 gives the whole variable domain DAGVTQSPTHLIKTRGQQVTLRCSPKSGHDTVSWYQQALGQGPQFIFQYYEEEERQRGNFPDRFSGHQFPNYSSELNVNALLLGDSALYLCASSLGGNTIYFGEGSWLTVV.

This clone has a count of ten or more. For the CDR3, the DNA is TGTGCCAGCCGGGGCAGCCTGGGGGGTTATAGCAATCAGCCCCAGCATTTT. This sequence encodes CASRGSLGGYSNQPQHF. J is TRBJ1-5 and V is TRBV2, with D possibly being TRBD1 (5 bases). Germline-derived CDR1 and CDR2 are SNHLY and FYNNEI. The germline V and J ends were trimmed by 8 bases and 0 bases, with 20 bases remaining between them. The CDR3 runs 17 residues.

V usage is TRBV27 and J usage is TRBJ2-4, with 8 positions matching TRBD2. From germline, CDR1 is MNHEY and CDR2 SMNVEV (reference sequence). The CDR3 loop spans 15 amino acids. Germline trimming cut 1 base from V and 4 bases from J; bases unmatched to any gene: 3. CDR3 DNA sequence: TGTGCCAGCAGTTTATTGGGCGGGGGGAAAAACATTCAGTACTTC. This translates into CASSLLGGGKNIQYF.

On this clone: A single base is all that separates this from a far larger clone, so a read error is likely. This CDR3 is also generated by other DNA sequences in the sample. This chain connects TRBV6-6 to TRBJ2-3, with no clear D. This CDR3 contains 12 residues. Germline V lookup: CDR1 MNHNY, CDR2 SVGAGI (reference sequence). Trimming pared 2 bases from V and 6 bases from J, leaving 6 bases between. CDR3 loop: CASSYGPDTQYF. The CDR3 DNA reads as TGTGCCAGCAGTTACGGGCCCGATACGCAGTATTTT.

The CDR3 nucleotides read TGCAGCGTTGTTTCCCTCCGGGACAAACGCTCCTATGGCTACACCTTC. The encoded protein is CSVVSLRDKRSYGYTF. This chain uses TRBV29-1 with TRBJ1-2; D is perhaps TRBD1 (6 bases). The ends were cut back, 4 bases at V and 4 bases at J, with 22 bases in the middle. CDR3 size: 16 residues. CDR1 is SQVTM, CDR2 ANQGSEA, per germline.

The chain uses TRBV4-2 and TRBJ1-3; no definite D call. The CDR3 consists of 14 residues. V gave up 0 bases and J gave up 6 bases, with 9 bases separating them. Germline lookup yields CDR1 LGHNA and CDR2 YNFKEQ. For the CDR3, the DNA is TGTGCCAGCAGCCAAGAGAGGCATCTAAACACCATATATTTT. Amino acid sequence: CASSQERHLNTIYF.

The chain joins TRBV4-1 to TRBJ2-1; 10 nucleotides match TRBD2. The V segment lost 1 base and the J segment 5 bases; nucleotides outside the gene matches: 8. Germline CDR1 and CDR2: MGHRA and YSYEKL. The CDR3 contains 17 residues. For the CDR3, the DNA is TGCGCCAGCAGCCAAGGTAGCGGGAGGTCCGGCAACAATGAGCAGTTCTTC. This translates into CASSQGSGRSGNNEQFF.

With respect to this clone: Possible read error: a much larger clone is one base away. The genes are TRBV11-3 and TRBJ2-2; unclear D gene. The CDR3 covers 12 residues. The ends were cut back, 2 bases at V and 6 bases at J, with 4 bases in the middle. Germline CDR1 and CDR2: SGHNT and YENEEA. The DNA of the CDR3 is TGTGCCAGCAGCTTAATGGCCGGGGAGCTGTTTTTT. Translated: CASSLMAGELFF. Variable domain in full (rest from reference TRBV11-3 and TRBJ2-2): EAGVVQSPRYKIIEKKQPVAFWCNPISGHNTLYWYLQNLGQGPELLIRYENEEAVDDSQLPKDRFSAERLKGVDSTLKIQPAELGDSAVYLCASSLMAGELFFGEGSRLTVL.

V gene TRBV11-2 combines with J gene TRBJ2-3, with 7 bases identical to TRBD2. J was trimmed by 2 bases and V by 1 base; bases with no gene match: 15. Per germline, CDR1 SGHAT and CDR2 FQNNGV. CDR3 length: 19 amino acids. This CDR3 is CASSLAWAGDVRFTDTQYF. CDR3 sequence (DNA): TGTGCCAGCAGCTTAGCCTGGGCGGGAGATGTGCGTTTCACAGATACGCAGTATTTT.

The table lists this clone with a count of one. CDR3: CAWSVQGDTQYF. The CDR3 DNA sequence: TGTGCCTGGAGTGTACAAGGAGATACGCAGTATTTT. V gene TRBV30 combines with J gene TRBJ2-3; D is unclear. The V end was cut by 0 bases, the J end by 5 bases, with 6 bases between. CDR3 length equals 12 residues. Germline loops: CDR1 GTSNPN, CDR2 SVGIG (reference sequence).

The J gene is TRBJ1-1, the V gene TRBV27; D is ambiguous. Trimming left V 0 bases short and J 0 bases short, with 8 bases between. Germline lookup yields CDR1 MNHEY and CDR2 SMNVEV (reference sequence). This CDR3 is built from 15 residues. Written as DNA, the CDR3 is TGTGCCAGCAGTTTATCAGGGTACTTGAACACTGAAGCTTTCTTT. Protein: CASSLSGYLNTEAFF.

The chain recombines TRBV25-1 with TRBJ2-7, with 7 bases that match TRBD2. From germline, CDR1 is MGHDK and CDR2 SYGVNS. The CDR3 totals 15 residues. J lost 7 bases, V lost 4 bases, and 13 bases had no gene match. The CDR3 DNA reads TGTGCCAGCAGTGGTCGACTAGCCGGAGAGGAAGAGCAGTACTTC. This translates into CASSGRLAGEEEQYF.

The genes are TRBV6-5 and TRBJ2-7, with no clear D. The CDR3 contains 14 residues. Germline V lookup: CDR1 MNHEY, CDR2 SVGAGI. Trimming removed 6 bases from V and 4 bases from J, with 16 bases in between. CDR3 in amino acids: CASSALIVGYEQYF. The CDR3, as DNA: TGTGCCAGCAGCGCTCTCATTGTAGGATACGAGCAGTACTTC.

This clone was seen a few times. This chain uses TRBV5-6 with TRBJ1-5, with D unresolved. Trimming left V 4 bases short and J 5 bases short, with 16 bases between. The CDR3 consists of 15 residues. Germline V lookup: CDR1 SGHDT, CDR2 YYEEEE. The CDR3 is CASSAGGRFDQPQHF. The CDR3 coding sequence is TGTGCCAGCAGCGCCGGAGGGAGGTTCGATCAGCCCCAGCATTTT.

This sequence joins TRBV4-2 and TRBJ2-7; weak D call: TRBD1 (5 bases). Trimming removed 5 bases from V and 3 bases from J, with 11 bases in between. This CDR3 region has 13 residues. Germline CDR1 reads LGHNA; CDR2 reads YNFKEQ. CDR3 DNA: TGTGCCAGCAGCTTAGGGGTGGGCTACGAGCAGTACTTC. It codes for CASSLGVGYEQYF.

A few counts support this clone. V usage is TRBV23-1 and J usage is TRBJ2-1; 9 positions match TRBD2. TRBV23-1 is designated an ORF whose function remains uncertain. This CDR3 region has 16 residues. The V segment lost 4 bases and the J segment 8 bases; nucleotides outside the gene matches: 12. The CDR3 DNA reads TGCGCCAGCAGTCGGCGGAATAGCGGGAGAGGATATGAGCAGTTCTTC. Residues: CASSRRNSGRGYEQFF.

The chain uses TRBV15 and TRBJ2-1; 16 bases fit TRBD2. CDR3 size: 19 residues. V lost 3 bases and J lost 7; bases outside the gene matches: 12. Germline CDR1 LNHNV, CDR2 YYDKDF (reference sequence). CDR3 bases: TGTGCCACCAGCAGGGGAGTCCCGGGACTAGCGGGAGGGAGGAATGAGCAGTTCTTC. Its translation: CATSRGVPGLAGGRNEQFF.

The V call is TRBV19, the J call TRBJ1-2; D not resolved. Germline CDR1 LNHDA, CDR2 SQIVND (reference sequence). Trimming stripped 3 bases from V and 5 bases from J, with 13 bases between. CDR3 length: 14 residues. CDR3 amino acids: CASSIRMTIYGYTF. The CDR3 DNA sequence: TGTGCCAGTAGTATCAGGATGACAATTTATGGCTACACCTTC.

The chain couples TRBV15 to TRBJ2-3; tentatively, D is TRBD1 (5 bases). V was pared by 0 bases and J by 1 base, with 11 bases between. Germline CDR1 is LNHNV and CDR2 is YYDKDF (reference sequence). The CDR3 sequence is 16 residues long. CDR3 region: CATSRDQGTGTDTQYF. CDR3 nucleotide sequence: TGTGCCACCAGCAGAGATCAGGGTACGGGCACAGATACGCAGTATTTT.

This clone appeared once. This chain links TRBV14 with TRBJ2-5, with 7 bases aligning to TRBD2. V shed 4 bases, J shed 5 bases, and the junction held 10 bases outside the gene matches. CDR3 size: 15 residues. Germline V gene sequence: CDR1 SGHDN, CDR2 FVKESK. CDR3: CASSPRTSARETQYF. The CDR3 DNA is TGTGCCAGCAGCCCGCGTACTAGCGCGCGGGAGACCCAGTACTTC.

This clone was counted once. DNA of the CDR3: TGCGCCAGCAGTCAGGCCGTCTGGGGGCTGGATGAGCAGTTCTTC. Its translation: CASSQAVWGLDEQFF. The V and J genes are TRBV5-1 and TRBJ2-1; D may be TRBD1 (6 bases). Trimming took 5 bases from V and 8 from J, leaving 20 bases between them. This CDR3 spans 15 amino acids. Germline V CDR1 and CDR2: SGHRS, YFSETQ.